A single sample gave rise to the 25 T cell receptor beta chains below, sequenced in a study of shared clonotypes between healthy human individuals. TCRdb keeps only in-frame clones here, not all; method: immunoSEQ multiplex PCR. The table shows fewer than 550,000 clones, with over 75% occurring only once. Sequencing was carried out using PBMCs. The receptors originated from a woman between 40 and 50 years old in good health. Some clones in this sample may be carry-over from other donors' samples.

V is TRBV7-2 and J is TRBJ2-2, with D perhaps matching TRBD2 (6 bases). V gave up 5 bases and J gave up 7 bases, with 17 bases separating them. The V gene's germline CDR1 is SGHTA and CDR2 FQGNSA. CDR3 length: 15 amino acids. Here the CDR3 DNA reads TGTGCCAGCAGCCCCCAAGGGGCGGGGAACGGGGAGCTGTTTTTT. This translates into CASSPQGAGNGELFF.

The CDR3 reads CASSHGQGRETQYF. DNA for the CDR3: TGTGCCAGCAGCCATGGCCAGGGGCGGGAGACCCAGTACTTC. The rearrangement uses TRBV6-1 and TRBJ2-5; D possibly corresponds to TRBD1 (6 bases). CDR3 length: 14 amino acids. Trimming took off 6 bases at V and 5 bases at J, with 16 bases between the two ends. Germline V gene lookup returns CDR1 MNHNS and CDR2 SASEGT.

The J gene is TRBJ2-4, the V gene TRBV19; 7 bases map to TRBD2. CDR1 and CDR2 from the germline V gene are LNHDA and SQIVND (reference sequence). V shed 4 bases and J 1 base; nucleotides not matched to a gene: 13. There are 18 residues in the CDR3. CDR3 DNA: TGTGCCAGTAGTACCGACCACTTGGGGGGGAGGGCCAAAAACATTCAGTACTTC. Its translation is CASSTDHLGGRAKNIQYF. Supplemented by reference TRBV19 and TRBJ2-4, the full variable domain reads DGGITQSPKYLFRKEGQNVTLSCEQNLNHDAMYWYRQDPGQGLRLIYYSQIVNDFQKGDIAEGYSVSREKKESFPLTVTSAQKNPTAFYLCASSTDHLGGRAKNIQYFGAGTRLSVL.

The gene calls are TRBV30 and TRBJ2-2, with TRBD1 as a possible D gene (6 bases). Germline V gene lookup returns CDR1 GTSNPN and CDR2 SVGIG (reference sequence). The CDR3 runs to 15 residues. Trimming took off 3 bases at V and 6 bases at J, with 17 bases between the two ends. DNA for the CDR3: TGTGCCTGGAGGGGGGACATCGCTTGGTCCGGGGAGCTGTTTTTT. This translates into CAWRGDIAWSGELFF.

The chain joins TRBV2 to TRBJ1-4, with D perhaps TRBD1 (5 bases). Germline V lookup: CDR1 SNHLY, CDR2 FYNNEI. This CDR3 has 13 residues. Deletions cut 8 bases from V and 8 bases from J, with 15 bases between. DNA of the CDR3: TGTGCCAGCGGGGGGTCAGGGAACGAAAAACTGTTTTTT. Protein: CASGGSGNEKLFF.

This clone appeared many times. This chain connects TRBV6-6 to TRBJ2-2, with TRBD1 as a possible D gene (5 bases). The CDR3 is 16 residues long. Looked up from germline, CDR1 is MNHNY and CDR2 is SVGAGI (reference sequence). With 3 bases removed from V and 6 bases from J, the gap between germline ends came to 17 bases. The DNA of the CDR3 is TGTGCCAGCAGTTATTCGGGCAGGGCGACGGCCGGGGAGCTGTTTTTT. This gives the protein CASSYSGRATAGELFF.

The chain uses TRBV15 and TRBJ2-7, with D maybe TRBD2 (7 bases). Germline V CDR1 and CDR2: LNHNV, YYDKDF (reference sequence). V was cut by 1 base and J by 5 bases, with 9 bases left in between. The CDR3 covers 13 residues. The CDR3 DNA sequence: TGTGCCACCAGCAGAGCGGGGGGCCACGAGCAGTACTTC. It yields the protein CATSRAGGHEQYF. Full variable domain (rest looked up from reference TRBV15 and TRBJ2-7): DAMVIQNPRYQVTQFGKPVTLSCSQTLNHNVMYWYQQKSSQAPKLLFHYYDKDFNNEADTPDNFQSRRPNTSFCFLDIRSPGLGDTAMYLCATSRAGGHEQYFGPGTRLTVT.

The V and J genes are TRBV29-1 and TRBJ1-5; TRBD1 is a possible D gene (5 bases). The CDR3 covers 13 residues. Looked up from germline, CDR1 is SQVTM and CDR2 is ANQGSEA. V lost 7 bases and J lost 4, with 14 bases in between. CDR3 coding DNA: TGCAGCGCTCAGGGTCTATCAAATCAGCCCCAGCATTTT. Translated, it gives CSAQGLSNQPQHF. The entire variable domain, with the rest obtained from reference TRBV29-1 and TRBJ1-5, is as follows: SAVISQKPSRDICQRGTSLTIQCQVDSQVTMMFWYRQQPGQSLTLIATANQGSEATYESGFVIDKFPISRPNLTFSTLTVSNMSPEDSSIYLCSAQGLSNQPQHFGDGTRLSIL.

The V call is TRBV28, the J call TRBJ1-2, with 8 positions matching TRBD1. V was clipped by 7 bases and J by 9 bases; unmatched bases: 10. The CDR3 covers 13 residues. Germline V gene sequence: CDR1 MDHEN, CDR2 SYDVKM. The CDR3 DNA is TGTGCCAGCACCCCGACAGGGGCAGTCAGCTACACCTTC. Protein sequence: CASTPTGAVSYTF.

This clone appeared a single time. The chain employs TRBV9 and TRBJ2-5, with 7 bases matching TRBD2. This CDR3 has 15 residues. With V trimmed by 4 bases and J by 7 bases, 13 bases remained unmatched. Germline CDR1 and CDR2: SGDLS and YYNGEE. The CDR3 DNA reads as TGTGCCAGCAGCAGCCTCCACAGCGGGGTGGGGACCCAGTACTTC. The encoded protein is CASSSLHSGVGTQYF.

Details on this clone: This same CDR3 is encoded by further DNA sequences in the sample. V usage is TRBV11-2 and J usage is TRBJ2-7, with a weak D call TRBD1 (5 bases). The germline V and J ends were trimmed by 5 bases and 1 base, with 9 bases remaining between them. CDR3 size: 13 residues. Germline CDR1 reads SGHAT; CDR2 reads FQNNGV. The CDR3 nucleotides are TGTGCCAGCAGCCTGGGGCAGTCCTACGAGCAGTACTTC. It encodes CASSLGQSYEQYF.

This rearrangement joins TRBV15 to TRBJ2-7; the match to TRBD2 covers 11 bases. Germline-derived CDR1 and CDR2 are LNHNV and YYDKDF (reference sequence). Germline trimming cut 4 bases from V and 5 bases from J; bases unmatched to any gene: 10. This CDR3 is built from 16 residues. CDR3 sequence (DNA): TGTGCCACCAGCACCTTTAGCGGGAGGGAAAGGAACGAGCAGTACTTC. This encodes CATSTFSGRERNEQYF.

The CDR3: CASSIGGPNQPQHF. As DNA, the CDR3 is TGTGCCAGTAGTATCGGGGGCCCTAATCAGCCCCAGCATTTT. The gene calls are TRBV19 and TRBJ1-5, with D possibly TRBD1 on 6 matching bases. Trimming left V 3 bases short and J 4 bases short, with 10 bases between. This CDR3 spans 14 amino acids. CDR1 LNHDA and CDR2 SQIVND come from the germline V gene (reference sequence).

This chain links TRBV19 with TRBJ2-7, with 8 bases that match TRBD1. This CDR3 spans 14 amino acids. The junction had 4 bases not matched to a gene; V was cut back by 3 bases and J by 3 bases. Germline V gives CDR1 LNHDA, CDR2 SQIVND (reference sequence). The CDR3 DNA reads as TGTGCCAGTAGTATTACCGGGACAGGCTACGAGCAGTACTTC. It codes for CASSITGTGYEQYF.

This clone has just a few counts. The V gene is TRBV7-2, the J gene TRBJ1-5; D gene ambiguous. Germline CDR1 is SGHTA and CDR2 is FQGNSA. Trimming shortened V by 2 bases and J by 0 bases, and 5 bases separated the two germline ends. The CDR3 is 14 residues long. DNA for the CDR3: TGTGCCAGCAGCTTACAGTTTAGCAATCAGCCCCAGCATTTT. Translation: CASSLQFSNQPQHF.

The chain couples TRBV7-3 to TRBJ2-5; D ambiguous. The CDR3 has 13 amino acids. V was trimmed by 0 bases and J by 6 bases, leaving 8 bases between them. Germline-derived CDR1 and CDR2 are SGHTA and FQGTGA. The CDR3 nucleotides read TGTGCCAGCAGCTTAACTGCGTTGCAGACCCAGTACTTC. Translation: CASSLTALQTQYF.

The chain carries TRBV18 and TRBJ1-2; D unresolved. Per the germline V gene, CDR1 is KGHSH and CDR2 is LQKENI. Trimming shortened V by 3 bases and J by 4 bases, and 15 bases separated the two germline ends. The CDR3 is 15 amino acids. CDR3 in amino acids: CASSPDGSSFYGYTF. The CDR3 DNA reads TGTGCCAGCTCACCCGACGGGAGCTCTTTCTATGGCTACACCTTC. Drawing the rest from reference TRBV18 and TRBJ1-2, the complete variable domain is NAGVMQNPRHLVRRRGQEARLRCSPMKGHSHVYWYRQLPEEGLKFMVYLQKENIIDESGMPKERFSAEFPKEGPSILRIQQVVRGDSAAYFCASSPDGSSFYGYTFGSGTRLTVV.

The J gene is TRBJ1-2, the V gene TRBV7-2; D is uncertain. The CDR3 sequence is 14 residues long. The V end lost 1 base, the J end lost 5 bases, and 11 bases lay between the germline ends. Per the germline V gene, CDR1 is SGHTA and CDR2 is FQGNSA. CDR3 DNA: TGTGCCAGCAGCTTAGTCGTGCCGGAGTATGGCTACACCTTC. This encodes CASSLVVPEYGYTF.

This clone is medium-sized (0.01 to 0.1%). Other nucleotide sequences in the sample specify the same CDR3. The chain combines TRBV20-1 with TRBJ2-4; D tentatively reads TRBD1 or TRBD2 (5 bases each). Deletions cut 6 bases from V and 9 bases from J, with 12 bases between. The germline CDR1 and CDR2 sequences are DFQATT and SNEGSKA (reference sequence). CDR3 length: 11 residues. CDR3 sequence reads: CSARSGTIQYF. The CDR3 DNA reads TGCAGTGCCAGGTCCGGGACCATTCAGTACTTC.

V is TRBV28 and J is TRBJ2-5; D may be TRBD1 (6 bases). CDR3 size: 16 residues. Per germline, CDR1 MDHEN and CDR2 SYDVKM. V dropped 5 bases and J dropped 5 bases, with 21 bases sitting between them. The CDR3 here is CASSRFRGGRKETQYF. In nucleotides, the CDR3 is TGTGCCAGCAGTCGATTCAGGGGTGGGAGAAAGGAGACCCAGTACTTC.

This clone was observed a few times. Other DNA sequences in this sample translate to the same CDR3. The chain carries TRBV5-1 and TRBJ1-1, with a possible D match to TRBD1 (6 bases). Trimming shortened V by 0 bases and J by 1 base, and 7 bases separated the two germline ends. The CDR3 is made up of 14 amino acids. Germline CDR1 reads SGHRS; CDR2 reads YFSETQ. This CDR3 is CASSLDRANTEAFF. CDR3 DNA sequence: TGCGCCAGCAGCTTGGACAGGGCGAACACTGAAGCTTTCTTT.

This chain links TRBV9 with TRBJ2-1; D gene uncertain. CDR3 length: 13 amino acids. V was clipped by 3 bases and J by 9 bases, with 13 bases between them. The V gene's germline CDR1 is SGDLS and CDR2 YYNGEE. The CDR3 loop reads CASSAFLRGEQFF. The CDR3 DNA sequence: TGTGCCAGCAGCGCTTTCCTGCGCGGTGAGCAGTTCTTC.

This clone was counted between two and nine times. The genes are TRBV2 and TRBJ1-1; D not certain. The CDR3 spans 11 residues. Trimming shortened V by 5 bases and J by 6 bases, and 7 bases separated the two germline ends. The V gene's germline CDR1 is SNHLY and CDR2 FYNNEI. In DNA form, the CDR3 reads TGTGCCAGCAGTCTACCGGCTGAAGCTTTCTTT. Residues: CASSLPAEAFF.

The count of this clone is one. The V call is TRBV15, the J call TRBJ1-2, with D perhaps matching TRBD1 (6 bases). The V gene's germline CDR1 is LNHNV and CDR2 YYDKDF (reference sequence). CDR3 length: 15 residues. The germline V and J ends were trimmed by 0 bases and 0 bases, with 8 bases remaining between them. CDR3 sequence reads: CATSRDSGANYGYTF. CDR3 in DNA: TGTGCCACCAGCAGAGATTCAGGGGCTAACTATGGCTACACCTTC.

The chain has TRBV5-1 and TRBJ2-1; 9 nucleotides match TRBD1. V trimming: 0 bases; J trimming: 8 bases; junction bases outside the gene matches: 6. CDR1 and CDR2 (germline): SGHRS, YFSETQ. The CDR3 sequence is 15 residues long. CDR3 protein: CASSLGTGVKDEQFF. For the CDR3, the DNA is TGCGCCAGCAGCTTGGGGACAGGGGTAAAGGATGAGCAGTTCTTC. The full variable domain, with the rest looked up from reference TRBV5-1 and TRBJ2-1, is KAGVTQTPRYLIKTRGQQVTLSCSPISGHRSVSWYQQTPGQGLQFLFEYFSETQRNKGNFPGRFSGRQFSNSRSEMNVSTLELGDSALYLCASSLGTGVKDEQFFGPGTRLTVL.